This TCR beta chain was found in a study of T-cell memory formation after mild COVID-19. General observations from the study: The study detected some responding clones in pre-infection memory, suggesting cross-reactive memory joined.

For this clonotype: Its antigen is as yet unknown.

V shed 2 bases and J 5 bases; nucleotides not matched to a gene: 3. The CDR3 runs 14 residues. In germline, CDR1 is MNHNS, CDR2 SASEGT. TCRdb re-called the 5' RACE reads with MiXCR, one entry per CDR3 protein. The sample comprises hundreds of thousands of distinct CDR3 sequences, roughly 25% of which are singletons, and 12% rests with the top ten. The TCR was taken from an adult woman who had mild COVID-19 (a few samples of this study predate the infection). Cell type and time point are not known. The chain employs TRBV6-1 and TRBJ1-2; 9 bases align to TRBD1. Sequencing was done on a sample of PBMCs or a T cell subset sorted from them (not recorded which). The CDR3 is CASSETGQGYGYTF. DNA of the CDR3: TGTGCCAGCAGTGAAACGGGACAGGGTTATGGCTACACCTTC.